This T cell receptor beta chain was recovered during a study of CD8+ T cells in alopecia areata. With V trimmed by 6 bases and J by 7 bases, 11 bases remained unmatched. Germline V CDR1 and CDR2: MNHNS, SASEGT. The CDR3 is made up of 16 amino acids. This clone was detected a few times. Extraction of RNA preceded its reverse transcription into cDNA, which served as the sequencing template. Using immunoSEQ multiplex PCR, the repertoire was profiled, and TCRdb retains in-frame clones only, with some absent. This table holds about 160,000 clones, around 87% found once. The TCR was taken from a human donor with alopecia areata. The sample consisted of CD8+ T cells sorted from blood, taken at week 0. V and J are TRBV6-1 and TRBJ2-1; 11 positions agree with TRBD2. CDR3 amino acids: CASREIAGGPMNEQFF. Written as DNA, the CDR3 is TGTGCCAGCAGGGAAATAGCGGGAGGGCCGATGAATGAGCAGTTCTTC.